This T cell receptor (beta chain) was captured by sequencing in a study of Tregs in tolerant kidney transplant recipients. TCRdb's table, derived via immunoSEQ multiplex PCR, lists solely in-frame clones and lacks some. Of under 85,000 clones in the sample, approximately 91% were seen once. The CDR3 contains 14 residues. Trimming cost V 3 bases and J 5 bases, with 13 bases left between them. Germline V gene sequence: CDR1 LNHDA, CDR2 SQIVND (reference sequence). Whole-study results and caveats: Donor-specific Treg expansion exceeded global Treg expansion in tolerant patients, suggesting antigen drive. Changing PCR primers prevented nucleotide comparison between some patients' samples. Validation in larger populations is needed because few patients were studied.

On this clone itself: What it recognizes is unknown.

Sample: CD4+ T cells from blood, taken before the transplant. The genes are TRBV19 and TRBJ2-5, with D perhaps TRBD2 (6 bases). This clonotype originated in a human donor who received a combined kidney and bone marrow transplant. This CDR3 is CASSIGGSGETQYF. The CDR3 bases are TGTGCCAGTAGTATTGGAGGGAGCGGGGAGACCCAGTACTTC.